This TCR beta chain was documented in a study of blood T cell repertoires in COVID-19. Study details: The cDNA or gDNA used as material had been derived from T cells, B-cell-depleted T cells, or PBMCs.

This clone was picked up a small number of times. TCRdb keeps only in-frame clones here, not all; method: immunoSEQ multiplex PCR. The sample carries roughly 200,000 clones, 84% recorded once. The CDR3 is 14 residues long. The J segment lost 6 bases and the V segment lost 2 bases, leaving 1 base of the junction unmatched. Germline values: CDR1 KGHDR, CDR2 SFDVKD. This TCR derives from a woman aged 70 to 79 with active or convalescent COVID-19. The V and J genes are TRBV24-1 and TRBJ2-2; 8 bases fit TRBD2. Sequencing was done on a sample of peripheral blood. This chain's CDR3 is CATSDWREAGELFF. CDR3 sequence (DNA): TGTGCCACCAGTGATTGGCGGGAGGCCGGGGAGCTGTTTTTT.